This TCR beta chain was sequenced during a study of cytomegalovirus exposure and HLA in healthy donors. This clone was detected only a few times. As yet, its antigen is unknown. The PCR made use of 60 Vbeta and 13 Jbeta primers. Only in-frame clones appear in the TCRdb table, and some are missing; sequencing was by immunoSEQ multiplex PCR. This sample has over 150,000 clones; 68% occur once, and the top ten carry roughly 1.5%. While unrecorded immune exposures were likely, the donors were nominally healthy when sampled. Study results and limitations: There were reportedly fewer N-insertions in an Asian-associated ancestry cluster than the approximately 670-donor mean, in a later analysis. Cytomegalovirus-associated TCR beta chains were listed, numbering roughly 150.

V gave up 3 bases and J gave up 7 bases; unmatched junction bases: 6. The germline V gene encodes CDR1 MGHRA and CDR2 YSYEKL. The CDR3 length is 16 residues. The chain links TRBV4-1 to TRBJ1-6; 10 nucleotides match TRBD1. The sequence was collected from a man aged 50 to 59 in good health and CMV-seronegative. Sample: PBMCs. CDR3 DNA: TGCGCCAGCAGCCAGGTTCCGGGACAGGGGAATTCACCCCTCCACTTT. It is translated as CASSQVPGQGNSPLHF.